The TCR beta chain described here comes from a study of T-cell memory formation after mild COVID-19 (dated by TCRdb to about 2021). Concerning the study at large: Most TCR sequence clusters were specific to one of the two donors. In a couple of donors, T-cell clones that expanded and contracted after mild COVID-19 were tracked by sequencing TCRalpha and TCRbeta repertoires over time. The cohort comprised two young, previously healthy adult volunteers, one female and one male. Results and caveats for the whole study, not just this receptor: Whether the second-wave clones peaking on day 37 were SARS-CoV-2 specific was not confirmed. Contracting CD4+ clones were found mainly in CM and EM memory subsets, while CD8+ clones were enriched in EMRA. From day 15 to 85, contracting clones showed balanced CD4/CD8 phenotypes, whereas a second wave of clones that expanded from day 15 to 37 leaned towards CD4+. The study covered only a couple of mild cases, and larger cohorts including severe cases with pre-infection samples were considered necessary. Some responding clones were found in pre-infection memory, which suggests that pre-existing cross-reactive memory T cells took part in the SARS-CoV-2 response.

The junction carries 9 bases between V and J, which are trimmed by 6 bases and 2 bases respectively. The CDR3 contains 14 residues, cysteine and phenylalanine counted. Here the CDR3 DNA is all that survives: 42 bases in frame from base 1. In the germline V gene, CDR1 corresponds to SGHRS and CDR2 to YFSETQ. The instrument was an Illumina NovaSeq 6000. Using 5'RACE with constant-segment primers, TCRalpha and TCRbeta cDNA libraries were constructed, with sample barcodes and unique molecular identifiers added in the process. RNA was extracted from every sample with Trizol reagent. The libraries were amplified in two PCR steps, and the second step added a second sample barcode and Illumina TruSeq adapters. Sequencing of the libraries was done on an Illumina NovaSeq, producing 2 x 150 bp paired-end reads. The original pipeline was this. The reads were demultiplexed and collapsed into UMI-guided consensus sequences using migec v1.2.7. Using mixcr v2.1.11, UMI consensuses were aligned to TRA and TRB V and J templates and then assembled into clonotypes. A clonotype was counted as expanded or contracted only if both edgeR and NoisET called the change significant, with noise models trained on biological replicates. For edgeR calls, a false discovery rate-adjusted p below 0.01 and a log2 fold-change threshold of 1 were applied. As an exploratory analysis of dynamics, max-normalized trajectories of the 1000 most abundant clonotypes were examined with PCA combined with hierarchical clustering. Separately sequenced CD4+ and CD8+ repertoires were used to assign the CD4 or CD8 phenotype of responding clones. Using fastp at Q25 and MiXCR, TCRdb reprocessed the public reads and kept productive beta chains. Rows with one shared CDR3 protein collapse into an entry with the most common genes and DNA. These V and J calls are TCRdb output, not the study's own analysis. The sample includes approximately 260,000 distinct CDR3 sequences, with around 15% observed a single time. The ten largest clones capture roughly a fifth of the sample.

PBMCs were isolated by Ficoll-Paque density gradient centrifugation. On this clonotype itself: Its antigen target is currently unknown. Base qualities are not at hand, and no much larger clone is one base apart.

The V and J segments used are TRBV5-1 and TRBJ1-6; a confident D gene designation cannot be given. The sample comprised PBMCs or a T cell subset sorted from them (not recorded which). This receptor was taken from a man younger than 35 who had mild COVID-19 (a few samples of this study predate the infection). The sample titles of this study are shuffled in the database, so cell type and time point are left out; the donor was told from shared clones. The sequenced DNA: TGCGCCAGCAAGTCCGGAGCCTATAATTCACCCCTCCACTTT. The translation is CASKSGAYNSPLHF.